A selection of T cell receptor beta chains follows, all from one sample in a study of blood T cells in healthy people across ages. MiXCR was run by TCRdb on the 5' RACE reads, yielding one entry per CDR3 protein. The sample has 750,000 to 850,000 distinct CDR3 sequences; roughly 25% are singletons. Separately, the same data were catalogued under a study of T cells of mothers and their children.

The sequencing input was blood. The receptors derive from a boy aged 10-17 years in good health. The conserved cysteine and the conserved F or W are not part of the CDR3 here. The order of the fields is J gene, V gene, CDR3 protein.

>TRBJ2-3|TRBV4-3
ASSHPKEAGGEDTQY
>TRBJ2-7|TRBV29-1
SVEGTAETYEQY
>TRBJ2-5|TRBV4-3
ASSQERGRKAIQY
>TRBJ1-4|TRBV7-8
ASSLGTGEEKLF
>TRBJ2-1|TRBV19
ASSIVQGGNEQF
>TRBJ1-6|TRBV9
ASSVDGRLYSPLH
>TRBJ2-7|TRBV29-1
SVGHTSYEQY
>TRBJ1-1|TRBV30
AWSVWSTEAF
>TRBJ2-3|TRBV6-2/TRBV6-3
ATGPLGNTQY
>TRBJ1-2|TRBV15
ATSTWGDYGYT
>TRBJ2-4|TRBV20-1
SALSKGGQTKNIQY
>TRBJ2-7|TRBV29-1
SVGQGSEQY
>TRBJ1-1|TRBV9
ASNPGGEDGAF
>TRBJ1-2|TRBV20-1
SAGTEKTYGYT
>TRBJ2-2|TRBV7-2
ARAGTGVGELF
>TRBJ1-1|TRBV28
ASGTGGLNTEAF
>TRBJ2-7|TRBV7-2
ASSVGLAGDIYEQY
>NA|TRBV12-3/TRBV12-4
ASSPRLDEQF
>TRBJ2-6|TRBV2
ASSDNGRGWLSGANVLT
>TRBJ2-7|TRBV28
ASSPRDGGEQY
>TRBJ2-5|TRBV7-9
ASSFRTGDQETQY
>TRBJ1-5|TRBV12-3/TRBV12-4
ASSLGSPAGPQH
>TRBJ2-5|TRBV5-1
ASSLEAETQY
>TRBJ2-1|TRBV5-1
ASSSPPGRSYNEQF
>TRBJ1-1|TRBV6-1
ASRDGKNTEAF
>TRBJ2-7|TRBV20-1
SAPGLASYEQY
>NA|TRBV20-1
SAARQGARYEQY
>TRBJ1-2|TRBV7-2
ASSFQALESTGYT
>NA|TRBV6-1
ASSVTGSLVLNEQF
>NA|TRBV7-2
ASSLYTSGKAEQY
>TRBJ2-5|TRBV28
ASSLIIGLAGETQY
>TRBJ2-5|TRBV28
ASSFPQGQGYETQY
>TRBJ2-2|TRBV4-3
ASSQIPGPSTGELF
>TRBJ2-1|TRBV7-2
ASSLAASGRALNEQF
>TRBJ2-3|TRBV6-2/TRBV6-3
ASSYLLAGAPLDTQY
>TRBJ1-2|TRBV20-1
SARDRTDRRSGYT
>TRBJ2-5|TRBV29-1
SAAGTPSQY
>TRBJ2-5|TRBV4-2
ASSQGGLAGETQY
>TRBJ2-5|TRBV24-1
ATSDLPGETQY
>TRBJ2-1|TRBV4-3
ASSQERGGNEQF